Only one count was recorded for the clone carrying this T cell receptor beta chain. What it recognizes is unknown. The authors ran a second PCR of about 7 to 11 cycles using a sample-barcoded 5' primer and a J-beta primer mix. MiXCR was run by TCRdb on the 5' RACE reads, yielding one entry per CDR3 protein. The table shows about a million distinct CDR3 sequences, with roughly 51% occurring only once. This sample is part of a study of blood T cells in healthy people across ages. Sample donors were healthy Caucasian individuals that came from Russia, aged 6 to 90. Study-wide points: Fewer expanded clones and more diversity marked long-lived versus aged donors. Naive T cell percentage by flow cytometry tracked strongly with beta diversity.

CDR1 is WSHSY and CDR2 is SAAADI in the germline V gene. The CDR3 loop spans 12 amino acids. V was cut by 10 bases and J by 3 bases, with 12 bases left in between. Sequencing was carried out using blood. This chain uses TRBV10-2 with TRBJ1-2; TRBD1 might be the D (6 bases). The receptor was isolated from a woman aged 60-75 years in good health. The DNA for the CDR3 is TGCGCCACAATGGCAGGGGACTATGGCTACACCTTC. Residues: CATMAGDYGYTF.